The 7 T cell receptor beta chains listed next were all sequenced from one sample in a study of shared T cell receptors in the human thymus. Libraries were prepared by immunoSEQ multiplex PCR; TCRdb keeps only in-frame clonotypes and omits some of them. The table shows about 710,000 clones, with roughly 86% occurring only once. These data also featured in a second study, about human thymus T cells.

Sequenced material: thymocytes. These receptors were collected from a boy younger than two with a congenital heart defect.

A few counts support this clone. The chain couples TRBV5-6 to TRBJ2-1; 15 positions agree with TRBD2. Germline V gene lookup returns CDR1 SGHDT and CDR2 YYEEEE. The junction had 3 bases not matched to a gene; V was cut back by 0 bases and J by 5 bases. The CDR3 has 17 amino acids. The chain's CDR3 is CASSLGTSGREDNEQFF. Here the CDR3 DNA reads TGTGCCAGCAGCTTGGGGACTAGCGGGAGGGAAGACAATGAGCAGTTCTTC. The full variable domain, completed using reference TRBV5-6 and TRBJ2-1, is DAGVTQSPTHLIKTRGQQVTLRCSPKSGHDTVSWYQQALGQGPQFIFQYYEEEERQRGNFPDRFSGHQFPNYSSELNVNALLLGDSALYLCASSLGTSGREDNEQFFGPGTRLTVL.

This clone was found once. The gene calls are TRBV30 and TRBJ2-5; 7 nucleotides match TRBD1. V trimming: 1 base; J trimming: 2 bases; junction bases outside the gene matches: 1. The CDR3 spans 13 residues. The germline gives CDR1 GTSNPN, CDR2 SVGIG (reference sequence). CDR3 residues: CAWSGDRQETQYF. The CDR3 DNA reads TGTGCCTGGAGTGGGGACAGACAAGAGACCCAGTACTTC. The full variable domain, completed using reference TRBV30 and TRBJ2-5, is SQTIHQWPATLVQPVGSPLSLECTVEGTSNPNLYWYRQAAGRGLQLLFYSVGIGQISSEVPQNLSASRPQDRQFILSSKKLLLSDSGFYLCAWSGDRQETQYFGPGTRLLVL.

The chain recombines TRBV28 with TRBJ2-7; 7 nucleotides match TRBD2. V lost 6 bases and J lost 8; bases outside the gene matches: 22. CDR3 length: 17 residues. Germline CDR1 reads MDHEN; CDR2 reads SYDVKM. This chain's CDR3 is CASSPKHLERLASKQYF. CDR3 DNA: TGTGCCAGCAGCCCTAAACATTTAGAGAGACTAGCTTCCAAGCAGTACTTC.

The chain couples TRBV14 to TRBJ2-2; TRBD2 matches at 9 bases. The CDR3 is made up of 17 amino acids. Losses at the gene ends were 4 bases for V and 6 bases for J; bases not matched to a gene: 12. Germline V gene lookup returns CDR1 SGHDN and CDR2 FVKESK. CDR3 nucleotide sequence: TGTGCCAGCAGCCTCCGACTGCGCGGGAGGGCCGCCGGGGAGCTGTTTTTT. Translated, it gives CASSLRLRGRAAGELFF.

J is TRBJ2-1 and V is TRBV15; 8 bases line up with TRBD2. The CDR3 contains 16 residues. Trimming at V came to 3 bases and at J to 6 bases, leaving 10 bases not matched to a gene. CDR1 and CDR2 from the germline V gene are LNHNV and YYDKDF (reference sequence). The CDR3 DNA sequence: TGTGCCACCAGCAGCCATCTTAGCGGGAACGGCAATGAGCAGTTCTTC. Its protein product is CATSSHLSGNGNEQFF.

The chain has TRBV14 and TRBJ2-1; 10 nucleotides match TRBD1. Germline V gives CDR1 SGHDN, CDR2 FVKESK. The length of the CDR3 is 17 residues. V was pared by 2 bases and J by 4 bases, with 8 bases of the junction left unmatched. This CDR3 reads CASSQPRQGAVYNEQFF. CDR3 sequence (DNA): TGTGCCAGCAGCCAACCGAGACAGGGGGCAGTTTACAATGAGCAGTTCTTC.

J is TRBJ2-3 and V is TRBV10-2, with a tentative D call TRBD2 (6 bases). The germline gives CDR1 WSHSY, CDR2 SAAADI. The CDR3 loop spans 21 amino acids. Trimming took off 0 bases at V and 0 bases at J, with 25 bases between the two ends. In DNA form, the CDR3 reads TGCGCCAGCAGTGAGTCGACTAGATCGAACCTGCAGCGAACTAGCACAGATACGCAGTATTTT. This encodes CASSESTRSNLQRTSTDTQYF.